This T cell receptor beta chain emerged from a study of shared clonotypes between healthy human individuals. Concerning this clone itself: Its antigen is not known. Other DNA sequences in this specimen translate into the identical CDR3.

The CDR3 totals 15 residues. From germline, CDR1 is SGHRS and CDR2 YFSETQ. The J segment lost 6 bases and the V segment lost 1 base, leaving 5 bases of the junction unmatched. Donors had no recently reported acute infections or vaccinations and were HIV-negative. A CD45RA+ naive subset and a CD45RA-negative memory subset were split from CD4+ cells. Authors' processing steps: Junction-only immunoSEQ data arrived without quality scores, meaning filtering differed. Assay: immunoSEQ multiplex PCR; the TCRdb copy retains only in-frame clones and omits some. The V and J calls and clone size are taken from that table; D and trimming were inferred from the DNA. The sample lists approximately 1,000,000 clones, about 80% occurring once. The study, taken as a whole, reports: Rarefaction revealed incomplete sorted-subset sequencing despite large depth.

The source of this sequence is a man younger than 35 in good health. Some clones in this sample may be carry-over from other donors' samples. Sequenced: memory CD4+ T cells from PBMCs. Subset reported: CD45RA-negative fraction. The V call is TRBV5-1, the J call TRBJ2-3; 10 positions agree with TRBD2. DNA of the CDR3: TGCGCCAGCAGCTTGAGCGGGAGGGCTACTGATACGCAGTATTTT. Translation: CASSLSGRATDTQYF.